This TCR beta chain originates from a study of pediatric ulcerative colitis. TCRdb's copy holds only in-frame clones and misses some; the assay was immunoSEQ multiplex PCR. Of about 36,000 clones listed, around 73% are singletons. In germline, CDR1 is MDHEN, CDR2 SYDVKM. This CDR3 spans 13 amino acids. The V gene end was trimmed by 7 bases and the J gene end by 1 base; junction bases not matched to a gene: 4. The rectum was sampled with one to two pinch biopsies at colonoscopy. The sequencing input was gut tissue. The chain links TRBV28 to TRBJ2-7, with 7 bases aligning to TRBD1. This clonotype was sampled from a boy between 10 and 17 years old with moderate ulcerative colitis. The CDR3 DNA follows: TGTGCCAGCACCAGACAGGGTTCCTACGAGCAGTACTTC. Its protein product is CASTRQGSYEQYF.